These 29 T cell receptor beta chains were all obtained from the same sample, sequenced in a study of T cell responses to AZD1222 COVID-19 vaccine. Libraries were prepared by immunoSEQ multiplex PCR; TCRdb keeps only in-frame clonotypes and omits some of them. This table holds more than 90,000 clones, 85% to 90% found once. The sequenced sample was peripheral blood, obtained 28 days after the second AZD1222 dose. The receptors were gathered from an adult who received the AZD1222 COVID-19 vaccine.

The V call is TRBV6-5, the J call TRBJ2-7, with TRBD2 matching 8 bases. The CDR3 extends over 15 amino acids. Germline CDR1 reads MNHEY; CDR2 reads SVGAGI. Trimming took 6 bases from V and 4 from J; bases not matched to a gene: 11. The CDR3 DNA is TGTGCCAGCAGCCGACGGCGGGAGGCGGGGTACGAGCAGTACTTC. Amino acid sequence: CASSRRREAGYEQYF.

V is TRBV11-1 and J is TRBJ2-7, with 11 bases lining up with TRBD2. Germline assignment: CDR1 SGHAT and CDR2 FQDESV (reference sequence). The CDR3 consists of 16 residues. V lost 5 bases, J lost 5 bases, and 11 bases stayed unmatched. CDR3 sequence: CASSPLGLAGSNEQYF. The CDR3, as DNA: TGTGCCAGCAGCCCCTTAGGACTAGCGGGTTCCAACGAGCAGTACTTC.

V gene TRBV7-2 combines with J gene TRBJ2-3; D is undetermined. This CDR3 is built from 12 residues. Trimming pared 1 base from V and 8 bases from J, leaving 7 bases between. CDR1 SGHTA and CDR2 FQGNSA come from the germline V gene. The CDR3 nucleotides are TGTGCCAGCAGCTTAGGGGTTCCTACGCAGTATTTT. This sequence encodes CASSLGVPTQYF. Using reference TRBV7-2 and TRBJ2-3 for the parts outside the CDR3, the full variable domain is GAGVSQSPSNKVTEKGKDVELRCDPISGHTALYWYRQSLGQGLEFLIYFQGNSAPDKSGLPSDRFSAERTGGSVSTLTIQRTQQEDSAVYLCASSLGVPTQYFGPGTRLTVL.

The rearrangement links TRBV3-1 (or the pseudogene TRBV3-2) to TRBJ2-3; D is perhaps TRBD1 (6 bases). Germline V gives CDR1 LGHDT, CDR2 YNNKEL (reference sequence). This CDR3 spans 16 amino acids. Trimming removed 0 bases from V and 0 bases from J, with 10 bases in between. CDR3 loop: CASSQDPGASTDTQYF. The CDR3 region has the DNA TGTGCCAGCAGCCAAGATCCAGGGGCGAGCACAGATACGCAGTATTTT.

This clone was found many times. This sequence joins TRBV13 and TRBJ1-1; D is unresolved. CDR1 is PRHDT, CDR2 FYEKMQ, per germline (reference sequence). This CDR3 comprises 14 residues. V lost 8 bases and J lost 11, with 24 bases in between. For the CDR3, the DNA is TGTGCCAGCCGTCGGGTCCAATTTGGCGTACGTGCTTTCTTT. This codes for CASRRVQFGVRAFF.

The CDR3 DNA reads TGTGCCAGCAGCTTAGTTGGCGGGAGCAATGAGCAGTTCTTC. Translation gives CASSLVGGSNEQFF. The V and J genes are TRBV7-7 and TRBJ2-1, with 7 bases fitting TRBD2. V lost 1 base to trimming and J lost 6 bases; unmatched junction nucleotides: 3. The CDR3 length is 14 residues. Germline loops: CDR1 SSHAT, CDR2 FNYEAQ (reference sequence).

The chain employs TRBV5-1 and TRBJ2-5, with 14 bases matching TRBD2. CDR3 length: 18 residues. CDR1 and CDR2 from the germline V gene are SGHRS and YFSETQ. V lost 4 bases, J lost 0 bases, and 8 bases stayed unmatched. This CDR3 is CASSGGLAGGLYQETQYF. Written as DNA, the CDR3 is TGCGCCAGCAGCGGCGGACTAGCGGGGGGCCTGTACCAAGAGACCCAGTACTTC.

CDR3 amino acids: CASSTRGAGQAYYEQYF. CDR3 in DNA: TGCGCCAGCAGCACCCGCGGGGCTGGACAGGCTTACTACGAGCAGTACTTC. This rearrangement joins TRBV4-1 to TRBJ2-7; tentatively, D is TRBD1 (7 bases). Trimming left V 5 bases short and J 3 bases short, with 23 bases between. The germline V gene has CDR1 MGHRA and CDR2 YSYEKL. The length of the CDR3 is 17 residues.

The chain has TRBV12-3 or TRBV12-4 and TRBJ2-7; D is unclear. There are 12 residues in the CDR3. V lost 4 bases to trimming and J lost 1 base, with 5 bases between them. CDR3 loop: CASSSASYEQYF. The CDR3 nucleotides read TGTGCCAGCAGTTCTGCGTCCTACGAGCAGTACTTC.

The genes are TRBV9 and TRBJ2-1; 11 bases are shared with TRBD2. With 5 bases clipped from V and 6 bases from J, the junction kept 16 bases outside the gene matches. This CDR3 is 18 amino acids long. Germline CDR1 reads SGDLS; CDR2 reads YYNGEE. In DNA form, the CDR3 reads TGTGCCAGCAGTCCTCCAATCGGGACTAGCGGAAAACGCAATGAGCAGTTCTTC. Protein product: CASSPPIGTSGKRNEQFF.

As concerns this clone: Other DNA sequences in the sample encode the same CDR3. J is TRBJ1-4 and V is TRBV12-3 or TRBV12-4, with D hard to call. CDR3 length: 11 amino acids. Trimming stripped 2 bases from V and 5 bases from J, with 0 bases between. CDR3 DNA: TGTGCCAGCAGTTTAAATGAAAAACTGTTTTTT. It codes for CASSLNEKLFF.

This sequence joins TRBV9 and TRBJ2-7, with D perhaps TRBD1 (6 bases). CDR1 is SGDLS and CDR2 is YYNGEE in the germline V gene. The CDR3 totals 13 residues. V gave up 2 bases and J gave up 4 bases, with 10 bases separating them. The DNA of the CDR3 is TGTGCCAGCAGCGTGGGACAACTGTACGAGCAGTACTTC. Translation: CASSVGQLYEQYF.

Note on this clone: Distinct nucleotide sequences in the sample also encode this CDR3. The chain is built from TRBV9 and TRBJ1-1; tentatively, D is TRBD1 (6 bases). The CDR3 covers 14 residues. CDR1 is SGDLS and CDR2 is YYNGEE in the germline V gene. The ends were cut back, 4 bases at V and 3 bases at J, with 13 bases in the middle. The CDR3 loop reads CASSLLTGDTEAFF. Here the CDR3 DNA reads TGTGCCAGCAGCCTACTGACAGGTGACACTGAAGCTTTCTTT.

The chain employs TRBV7-8 and TRBJ2-2, with D possibly called TRBD1 or TRBD2 (6 bases each). Germline lookup yields CDR1 SGHVS and CDR2 FQNEAQ. Trimming cost V 5 bases and J 7 bases, with 14 bases left between them. This CDR3 has 14 residues. CDR3 amino acids: CASSPGGTGGELFF. CDR3 coding DNA: TGTGCCAGCAGCCCCGGGGGCACGGGCGGGGAGCTGTTTTTT.

The rearrangement uses TRBV19 and TRBJ2-7, with 7 bases matching TRBD2. CDR1 LNHDA and CDR2 SQIVND come from the germline V gene (reference sequence). V was clipped by 6 bases and J by 6 bases; unmatched bases: 11. The CDR3 is 14 amino acids. The DNA for the CDR3 is TGTGCCAGTAGCCTGACAGCGGGGATGGGCGAGCAGTACTTC. Amino acids: CASSLTAGMGEQYF.

The chain combines TRBV9 with TRBJ2-1; D might be TRBD2 (5 bases). Germline assignment: CDR1 SGDLS and CDR2 YYNGEE. Trimming shortened V by 0 bases and J by 3 bases, and 13 bases separated the two germline ends. The CDR3 length is 16 residues. The CDR3 protein is CASSVGDPLVYNEQFF. The DNA of the CDR3 is TGTGCCAGCAGCGTAGGGGATCCACTAGTCTACAATGAGCAGTTCTTC.

J is TRBJ1-3 and V is TRBV9; possible D gene TRBD1, 6 bases. This CDR3 has 15 amino acids. From germline, CDR1 is SGDLS and CDR2 YYNGEE. V was trimmed by 0 bases and J by 4 bases, leaving 11 bases between them. For the CDR3, the DNA is TGTGCCAGCAGCGTAGCCCCGGGACAAGGAAACACCATATATTTT. It codes for CASSVAPGQGNTIYF.

V is TRBV11-2 and J is TRBJ1-4; 9 bases agree with TRBD1. V was clipped by 5 bases and J by 8 bases; unmatched bases: 9. Germline CDR1 reads SGHAT; CDR2 reads FQNNGV. The CDR3 has 15 residues. The CDR3 here is CASSQRDRADEKLFF. CDR3 in DNA: TGTGCCAGCAGCCAACGGGACAGGGCCGACGAAAAACTGTTTTTT.

The rearrangement links TRBV28 to TRBJ1-1; TRBD1 matches 7 bases. The germline V gene has CDR1 MDHEN and CDR2 SYDVKM. J lost 9 bases, V lost 5 bases, and 6 bases had no gene match. The CDR3 spans 12 residues. The CDR3 bases are TGTGCCAGCAGTCTGACACAGGGGAAAGCTTTCTTT. This translates into CASSLTQGKAFF.

The chain links TRBV7-3 to TRBJ2-4, with 10 positions matching TRBD1. The CDR3 has 14 residues. The junction had 5 bases not matched to a gene; V was cut back by 5 bases and J by 7 bases. Germline V gene lookup returns CDR1 SGHTA and CDR2 FQGTGA. CDR3 residues: CASSPGQGRNIQYF. Written as DNA, the CDR3 is TGTGCCAGCAGCCCGGGACAGGGGAGGAACATTCAGTACTTC.

The chain recombines TRBV12-3 or TRBV12-4 with TRBJ2-3; D is undetermined. Trimming shortened V by 5 bases and J by 2 bases, and 2 bases separated the two germline ends. The CDR3 is 11 residues long. Here the CDR3 DNA reads TGTGCCAGCAGTGTCACAGATACGCAGTATTTT. Its protein is CASSVTDTQYF.

In this sample, this clone turned up once. The chain uses TRBV3-1 (or the pseudogene TRBV3-2) and TRBJ2-2; TRBD1 aligns across 11 bases. The germline V gene has CDR1 LGHDT and CDR2 YNNKEL (reference sequence). The CDR3 is 16 amino acids. V lost 3 bases, J lost 6 bases, and 6 bases stayed unmatched. Here the CDR3 reads CASSQGQGVLAGELFF. The CDR3 bases are TGTGCCAGCAGCCAGGGACAGGGGGTATTAGCCGGGGAGCTGTTTTTT.

This chain links TRBV6-2 or TRBV6-3 with TRBJ2-7; 7 bases are a match to TRBD2. Germline V gene data show CDR1 as MNHEY and CDR2 as SVGEGT. The trim removed 4 bases at V and 4 bases at J, leaving 10 bases unmatched. CDR3 length equals 15 residues. CDR3: CASSSGRSLSYEQYF. Here the CDR3 DNA reads TGTGCCAGCAGTTCCGGGAGGTCCCTCTCGTACGAGCAGTACTTC.

DNA of the CDR3: TGTGCCAGCAGCTTAGGGCCTAGCGACTACAATGAGCAGTTCTTC. It yields the protein CASSLGPSDYNEQFF. V usage is TRBV7-3 and J usage is TRBJ2-1, with a weak D call TRBD2 (6 bases). With 2 bases removed from V and 3 bases from J, the gap between germline ends came to 11 bases. CDR3 length equals 15 residues. In germline, CDR1 is SGHTA, CDR2 FQGTGA.

The chain carries TRBV6-5 and TRBJ2-4, with TRBD1 as a possible D gene (6 bases). This CDR3 has 15 residues. V was clipped by 4 bases and J by 1 base, with 11 bases between them. Germline CDR1 is MNHEY and CDR2 is SVGAGI. CDR3 nucleotide sequence: TGTGCCAGCAGTTCGGCAGGGGTTGCCAAAAACATTCAGTACTTC. Translating it yields CASSSAGVAKNIQYF.

This sequence joins TRBV7-8 and TRBJ2-1; 7 bases match TRBD1. V shed 2 bases and J 9 bases; nucleotides not matched to a gene: 10. Looked up from germline, CDR1 is SGHVS and CDR2 is FQNEAQ. The length of the CDR3 is 15 residues. This chain's CDR3 is CASSLTGQIFGEQFF. The CDR3 DNA reads as TGTGCCAGCAGCTTAACGGGACAGATTTTCGGTGAGCAGTTCTTC.

CDR3 protein: CATSRDPGGADEQYF. DNA for the CDR3: TGTGCCACCAGCAGAGATCCAGGGGGCGCGGACGAGCAGTACTTC. This chain connects TRBV15 to TRBJ2-7; TRBD1 aligns across 8 bases. Germline CDR1 LNHNV, CDR2 YYDKDF (reference sequence). This CDR3 is built from 15 residues. The trim removed 0 bases at V and 5 bases at J, leaving 6 bases unmatched.

The chain recombines TRBV11-1 with TRBJ2-2; possibly TRBD2 for D (6 bases). Between the trimmed V and J ends, which lost 6 bases and 3 bases, there was a span of 14 bases. The CDR3 consists of 15 residues. Germline V CDR1 and CDR2: SGHAT, FQDESV (reference sequence). In DNA form, the CDR3 reads TGTGCCAGCAGTTCAGGGACGGGAGACACCGGGGAGCTGTTTTTT. It encodes CASSSGTGDTGELFF.

In this sample, this clone turned up once. The chain links TRBV4-3 to TRBJ2-7; TRBD1 might be the D (5 bases). This CDR3 spans 16 amino acids. In germline, CDR1 is LGHNA, CDR2 YSLEER. Trimming took off 3 bases at V and 0 bases at J, with 15 bases between the two ends. In nucleotides, the CDR3 is TGCGCCAGCAGCCAGGGTCCTGACAGAGCCTCCTACGAGCAGTACTTC. Protein product: CASSQGPDRASYEQYF.